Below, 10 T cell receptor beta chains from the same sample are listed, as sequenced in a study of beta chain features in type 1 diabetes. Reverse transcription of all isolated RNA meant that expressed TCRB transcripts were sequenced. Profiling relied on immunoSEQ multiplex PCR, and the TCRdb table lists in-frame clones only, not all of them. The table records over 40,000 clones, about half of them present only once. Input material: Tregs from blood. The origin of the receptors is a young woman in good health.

CDR3 nucleotide sequence: TGTGCCTGGAGGGGGGGGGTCCGCGGGAATACGCAGTATTTT. The encoded protein is CAWRGGVRGNTQYF. This rearrangement joins TRBV30 to TRBJ2-3; 7 bases line up with TRBD2. The V and J ends lost 3 bases and 7 bases, in that order; junction bases with no gene match: 10. Germline CDR1 GTSNPN, CDR2 SVGIG (reference sequence). This CDR3 contains 14 residues.

This chain's CDR3 is CSVGTRIETQYF. The CDR3 DNA reads TGCAGCGTGGGAACTAGGATTGAGACCCAGTACTTC. The chain carries TRBV29-1 and TRBJ2-5, with D possibly being TRBD2 (5 bases). CDR3 length: 12 residues. Germline-derived CDR1 and CDR2 are SQVTM and ANQGSEA. V lost 6 bases, J lost 5 bases, and 13 bases lay in between.

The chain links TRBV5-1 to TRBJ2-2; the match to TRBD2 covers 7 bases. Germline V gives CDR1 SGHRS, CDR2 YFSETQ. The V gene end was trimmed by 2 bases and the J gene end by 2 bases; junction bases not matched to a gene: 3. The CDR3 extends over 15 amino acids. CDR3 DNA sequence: TGCGCCAGCAGCTTAAGCGGGATAAACACCGGGGAGCTGTTTTTT. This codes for CASSLSGINTGELFF.

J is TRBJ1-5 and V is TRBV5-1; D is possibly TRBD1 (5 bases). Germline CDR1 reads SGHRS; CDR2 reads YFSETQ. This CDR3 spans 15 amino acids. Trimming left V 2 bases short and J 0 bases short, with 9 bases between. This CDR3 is CASSFMGLSNQPQHF. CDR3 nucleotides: TGCGCCAGCAGCTTTATGGGGCTTAGCAATCAGCCCCAGCATTTT.

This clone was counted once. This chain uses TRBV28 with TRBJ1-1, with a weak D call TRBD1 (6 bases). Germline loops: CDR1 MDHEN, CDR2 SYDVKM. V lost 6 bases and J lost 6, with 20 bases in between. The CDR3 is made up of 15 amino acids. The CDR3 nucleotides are TGTGCCAGCAGAGCACCCCAGGGGTTCAAAGCTGAAGCTTTCTTT. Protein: CASRAPQGFKAEAFF.

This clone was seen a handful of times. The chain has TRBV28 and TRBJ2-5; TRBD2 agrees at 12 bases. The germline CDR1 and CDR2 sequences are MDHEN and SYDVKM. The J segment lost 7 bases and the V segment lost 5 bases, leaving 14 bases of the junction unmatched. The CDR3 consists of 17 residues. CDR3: CASSPKGLAGQIGTQYF. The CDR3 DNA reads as TGTGCCAGCAGTCCGAAAGGACTAGCGGGACAGATCGGGACCCAGTACTTC.

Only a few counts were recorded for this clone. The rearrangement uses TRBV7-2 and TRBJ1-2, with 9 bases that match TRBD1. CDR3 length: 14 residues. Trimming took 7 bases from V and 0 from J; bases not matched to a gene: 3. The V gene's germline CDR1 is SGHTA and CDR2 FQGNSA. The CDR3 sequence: CASKTGGTNYGYTF. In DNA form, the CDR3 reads TGTGCCAGCAAGACAGGGGGAACTAACTATGGCTACACCTTC.

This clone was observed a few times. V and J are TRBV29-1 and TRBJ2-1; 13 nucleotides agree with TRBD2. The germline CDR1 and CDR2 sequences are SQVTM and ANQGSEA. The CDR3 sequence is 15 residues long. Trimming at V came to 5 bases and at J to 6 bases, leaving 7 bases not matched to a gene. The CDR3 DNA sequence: TGCAGCGTTCTGCTGGGACTAGCGGGGTCCAATGAGCAGTTCTTC. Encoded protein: CSVLLGLAGSNEQFF.

The CDR3 DNA reads TGCGCCAGCAGGCATTCTGGGACAGGGGGCCTGTTCTCTCGCGAGCAGTACTTC. This translates into CASRHSGTGGLFSREQYF. The chain links TRBV5-1 to TRBJ2-7; 12 nucleotides align to TRBD1. V was pared by 5 bases and J by 6 bases, with 18 bases of the junction left unmatched. CDR1 and CDR2 (germline): SGHRS, YFSETQ. This CDR3 is 18 amino acids long.

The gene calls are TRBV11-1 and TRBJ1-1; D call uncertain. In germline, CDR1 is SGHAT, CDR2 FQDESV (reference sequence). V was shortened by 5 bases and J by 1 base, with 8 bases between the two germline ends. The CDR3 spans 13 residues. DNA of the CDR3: TGTGCCAGCAGCAGACAAAGGAACACTGAAGCTTTCTTT. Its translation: CASSRQRNTEAFF.